This entry lists 5 T cell receptor beta chains sequenced from one sample in a study of molecular identifiers for immune sequencing clone quantification. One entry per CDR3 protein, called by TCRdb with MiXCR from the PCR reads. This sample carries about 640,000 distinct CDR3 sequences, less than 20% of them seen once, and the ten largest clones take 0.85%. Sequenced sample: naive CD8+ T cells from blood, with Jurkat cell RNA spiked in. The subset here: FACS-sorted CD8+CD4-CCR7+CD45RA+ naive T cells. The receptors originated from a human donor in good health. Some libraries in this study had Jurkat cell RNA spiked in.

The genes are TRBV15 and TRBJ1-1; D is uncertain. Germline V lookup: CDR1 LNHNV, CDR2 YYDKDF (reference sequence). Trimming took off 3 bases at V and 7 bases at J, with 6 bases between the two ends. This CDR3 contains 11 residues. CDR3 bases: TGTGCCACCAGCAGCGAATATGAAGCTTTCTTT. This sequence encodes CATSSEYEAFF.

This clonotype occurred many times. The rearrangement uses TRBV3-1 and TRBJ1-6; D is unclear. V dropped 0 bases and J dropped 7 bases, with 13 bases sitting between them. The CDR3 runs to 16 residues. Germline V gene lookup returns CDR1 LGHDT and CDR2 YNNKEL (reference sequence). This CDR3 is CASSQDSWQTNSPLHF. DNA of the CDR3: TGTGCCAGCAGCCAAGATTCGTGGCAGACGAATTCACCCCTCCACTTT.

In its sample, this clonotype was seen many times. This chain uses TRBV7-9 with TRBJ1-5; 10 bases line up with TRBD1. This CDR3 region has 15 residues. V lost 5 bases, J lost 0 bases, and 1 base stayed unmatched. CDR1 SEHNR and CDR2 FQNEAQ come from the germline V gene (reference sequence). CDR3 nucleotides: TGTGCCAGCAGCCGGGACAGGGGTAGCAATCAGCCCCAGCATTTT. This translates into CASSRDRGSNQPQHF.

V usage is TRBV19 and J usage is TRBJ2-7, with D possibly being TRBD1 or TRBD2 (5 bases each). V was trimmed by 5 bases and J by 4 bases, leaving 15 bases between them. This CDR3 region has 14 residues. Germline-derived CDR1 and CDR2 are LNHDA and SQIVND (reference sequence). The CDR3 nucleotides read TGTGCCAGTAGTCCAACCGGGGCGGTTTACGAGCAGTACTTC. Translated, it gives CASSPTGAVYEQYF.

There are many counts of this clonotype. The V and J genes are TRBV15 and TRBJ2-4, with D possibly called TRBD1 or TRBD2 (6 bases each). This CDR3 is built from 15 residues. Per the germline V gene, CDR1 is LNHNV and CDR2 is YYDKDF (reference sequence). V lost 0 bases, J lost 7 bases, and 13 bases lay in between. The CDR3, as DNA: TGTGCCACCAGCAGAGATACGACAGGAGGGAACATTCAGTACTTC. It codes for CATSRDTTGGNIQYF.